The rows below give T cell receptor beta chains drawn from one sample of a study of blood T cell repertoires in COVID-19. Here immunoSEQ multiplex PCR was the method, and the copy in TCRdb shows in-frame clones only, minus some. The top ten hold around 18% of the sample, which has about 130,000 clones, roughly three quarters seen once. The sequenced sample consisted of peripheral blood. Source of these receptors: a man of 80 years or more with acute or convalescent COVID-19. CDR3s include the opening cysteine and the closing phenylalanine or tryptophan. Fields, in order: clone size, V gene, J gene, CDR3 protein. Expanded clones get a size class; other rows say once, few or many, or leave the size out.

>-|TRBV27|TRBJ1-2
CASSSGGGLRGYTF
>-|TRBV29-1|TRBJ2-7
CSVEDGNYEQYF
>-|TRBV7-9|TRBJ2-3
CASSPAGLADTQYF
>-|TRBV7-2|TRBJ2-5
CASSGTHQETQYF
>-|TRBV10-3|TRBJ2-7
CAISSQGAIPEQYF
>once|TRBV19|TRBJ2-2
CASSTPLRRAGELFF
>-|TRBV15|TRBJ1-6
CATSRPGQGRNSPLHF
>-|TRBV2|TRBJ2-7
CASTMDYATYEQYF
>-|TRBV6-1|TRBJ1-2
CASSEEGDRLPYGYTF
>-|TRBV5-8|TRBJ1-5
CASSEGGRQAQHF
>-|TRBV10-3|TRBJ1-2
CAISESAGRDGYTF
>-|TRBV5-4|TRBJ2-7
CASSLGAGRGEIYEQYF
>-|TRBV5-6|TRBJ1-1
CASSFVERTEAFF
>-|TRBV9|TRBJ1-5
CASSVDGSNQPQHF
>once|TRBV5-4|TRBJ2-5
CASSTGTGVGETQYF
>-|TRBV7-5|TRBJ1-4
CARSLDSASEKLFF
>-|TRBV5-4|TRBJ2-5
CASSLGGLAGEETQYF
>-|TRBV5-1|TRBJ1-5
CASSLRGNQPQHF
>-|TRBV30|TRBJ1-2
CAWSVNQGIGYTF
>once|TRBV7-9|TRBJ2-3
CASSQGTGGFSTDTQYF
>-|TRBV6-6|TRBJ2-5
CASSYGGETQYF
>-|TRBV29-1|TRBJ2-1
CSVEEGTDNSYNEQFF
>-|TRBV6-5|TRBJ1-5
CASSRGGTPNQPQHF
>-|TRBV5-1|TRBJ2-2
CASSLPGGGTGELFF
>few|TRBV5-4|TRBJ1-6
CASSYGQGNSPLHF
>-|TRBV27|TRBJ2-7
CASSPILGLLASYEQYF
>-|TRBV19|TRBJ2-5
CASSKGLAPNQETQYF
>-|TRBV5-4|TRBJ2-3
CASSLTSGEMSDTQYF
>-|TRBV9|TRBJ2-5
CASSVARNGQETQYF
>-|TRBV2|TRBJ2-6
CASSEDYSGVNVLTF
>-|TRBV7-9|TRBJ1-2
CASSLEGRTYYGYTF
>-|TRBV6-5|TRBJ1-5
CASTDGGVGQPQHF
>many|TRBV5-6|TRBJ1-1
CASSYPGADTEAFF
>-|TRBV4-2|TRBJ1-6
CASSQGPQGAYNSPLHF
>few|TRBV6-1|TRBJ1-4
CASSEAGGNEKLFF
>-|TRBV11-2|TRBJ2-2
CASSLNRVPGELFF
>-|TRBV11-2|TRBJ2-7
CASSPASQGSYEQYF
>-|TRBV20-1|TRBJ2-1
CSARAVNEQFF
>-|TRBV5-6|TRBJ2-5
CASSWSGEETQYF
>-|TRBV6-1|TRBJ2-7
CASSEAGQGGNYEQYF
>-|TRBV5-1|TRBJ1-3
CASSLASGAGNTIYF
>-|TRBV10-3|TRBJ2-2
CAISESGQVTGELFF
>-|TRBV7-8|TRBJ1-2
CASSLSGLYGYTF
>-|TRBV6-5|TRBJ1-6
CASRGDDRVNSPLHF
>few|TRBV6-1|TRBJ1-2
CASSETVNYGYTF
>-|TRBV5-1|TRBJ1-1
CASSPTEDYTEAFF
>-|TRBV5-1|TRBJ2-2
CASSPAGASTGELFF
>many|TRBV2|TRBJ2-2
CASSPRGGRTGELFF
>-|TRBV23-1|TRBJ2-5
CASSQMTSRTGLLGETQYF
>-|TRBV18|TRBJ2-2
CASSPQGLTGELFF
>-|TRBV6-5|TRBJ2-7
CASRNGQGRPVEQYF
>-|TRBV29-1|TRBJ1-3
CSAGVSSGNTIYF
>-|TRBV3-1/TRBV3-2|TRBJ2-5
CASSQRETQYF